The clone carrying this TCR beta chain was recorded many times. What it binds is not known. Breast cancer patients provided tissue from their axillary draining lymph nodes. TCRdb used MiXCR to reprocess the multiplex PCR reads, holding one entry per CDR3 protein. Of about 180,000 distinct CDR3 sequences listed, 30% to 35% are singletons. The data derive from a study of breast tumors, draining lymph nodes, adjacent tissues. Findings of the study overall: The data were judged consistent with most tumor T cells coming from lymph node and expanding in tumor. Compared with basal-like, luminal-like tumors shared significantly more repertoire with nontumor tissue. Tumor TCR diversity was below lymph nodes but above nontumor tissue.

Looked up from germline, CDR1 is SGHTA and CDR2 is FQGNSA. V dropped 5 bases and J dropped 4; count of bases not matched to a gene: 14. CDR3 length equals 18 residues. The clonotype was recovered from a female donor with breast cancer. Some clones in this sample may be carry-over from other donors' samples. Sequences were obtained from axillary lymph node tissue. The chain links TRBV7-2 to TRBJ1-5; TRBD1 aligns across 10 bases. The CDR3 region has the DNA TGTGCCAGCAGCGACTTCCCCGGACAGGGGGGGAGAAATCAGCCCCAGCATTTT. This sequence encodes CASSDFPGQGGRNQPQHF.